The present TCR beta chain was sequenced within a study of shared clonotypes between healthy human individuals. The V segment lost 3 bases and the J segment 3 bases; nucleotides outside the gene matches: 10. Germline CDR1 reads KGHSH; CDR2 reads LQKENI. The CDR3 covers 16 residues. Here immunoSEQ multiplex PCR was the method, and the copy in TCRdb shows in-frame clones only, minus some. The sample holds 2 million to 2.5 million clones; 85% to 95% are singletons and the top ten take around 0.13%. The TCR was taken from a man younger than 35 in good health. The gene calls are TRBV18 and TRBJ2-7; 8 bases line up with TRBD2. Sequenced sample: naive CD4+ T cells sorted from blood. Stated subset: CD45RA+ positively selected. In nucleotides, the CDR3 is TGTGCCAGCTCACCGATTGTGACTAGCGCGTACTACGAGCAGTACTTC. It specifies CASSPIVTSAYYEQYF.